This record concerns one T cell receptor (beta chain) sequence. These data belong to a study of blood T cell repertoires in COVID-19. The CDR3 consists of 15 residues. V was pared by 1 base and J by 3 bases, with 6 bases of the junction left unmatched. Germline CDR1 reads SGHRS; CDR2 reads YFSETQ. The repertoire was sequenced with immunoSEQ multiplex PCR; TCRdb's copy has only in-frame clones and lacks some. The data show over 250,000 clones, with 82% seen just once and 4.5% to 6% held by the top ten. The sequencing sample was made of PBMCs or T cells enriched from blood (not recorded which). This clonotype originated in a man in his forties or fifties who had been exposed to COVID-19. The genes are TRBV5-1 and TRBJ2-5; the match to TRBD2 covers 7 bases. CDR3 nucleotides: TGCGCCAGCAGCTTGATGGCGGGAGTGGAAGAGACCCAGTACTTC. This sequence encodes CASSLMAGVEETQYF.